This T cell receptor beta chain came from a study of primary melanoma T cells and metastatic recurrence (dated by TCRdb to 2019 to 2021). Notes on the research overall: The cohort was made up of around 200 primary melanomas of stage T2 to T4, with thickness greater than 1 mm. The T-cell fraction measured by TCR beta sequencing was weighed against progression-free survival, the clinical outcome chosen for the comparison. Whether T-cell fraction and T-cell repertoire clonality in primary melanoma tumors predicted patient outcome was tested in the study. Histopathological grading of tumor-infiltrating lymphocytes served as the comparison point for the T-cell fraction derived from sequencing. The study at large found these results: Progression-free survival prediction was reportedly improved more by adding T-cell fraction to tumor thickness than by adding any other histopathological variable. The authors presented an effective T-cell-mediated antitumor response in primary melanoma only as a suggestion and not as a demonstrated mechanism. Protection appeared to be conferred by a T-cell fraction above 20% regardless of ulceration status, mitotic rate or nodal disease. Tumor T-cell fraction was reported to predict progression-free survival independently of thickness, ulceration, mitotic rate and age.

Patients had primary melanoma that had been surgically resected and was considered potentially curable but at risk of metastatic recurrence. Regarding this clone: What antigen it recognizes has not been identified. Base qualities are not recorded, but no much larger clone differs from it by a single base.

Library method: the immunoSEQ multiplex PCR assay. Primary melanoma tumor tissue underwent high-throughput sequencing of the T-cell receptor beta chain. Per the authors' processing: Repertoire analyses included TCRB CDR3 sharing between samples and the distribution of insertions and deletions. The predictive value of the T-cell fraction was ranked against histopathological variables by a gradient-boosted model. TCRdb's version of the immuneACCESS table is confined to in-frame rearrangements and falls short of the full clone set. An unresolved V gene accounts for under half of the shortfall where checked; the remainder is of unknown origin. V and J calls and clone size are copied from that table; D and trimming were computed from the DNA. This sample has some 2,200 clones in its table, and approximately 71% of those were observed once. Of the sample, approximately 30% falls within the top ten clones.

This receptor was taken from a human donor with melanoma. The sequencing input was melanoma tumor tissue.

The CDR3 here reads CATETGGNLYEQYF. Read as DNA, the sequence is TGTGCCACCGAGACAGGGGGAAACCTCTACGAGCAGTACTTC. The chain uses TRBV6-8 and TRBJ2-7; TRBD1 aligns with 9 central bases. Per the germline V gene, MNHGY is the CDR1 and SAAAGT is the CDR2. The CDR3 covers 14 residues, taking in both the cysteine and the phenylalanine. Just the 42-base CDR3 DNA is kept, in frame starting at base 1. The V end gives up 10 bases and the J end 3 bases, leaving 10 bases in the junction not matched to a gene.